Given below is one TCR beta chain in context. The sample is drawn from a study of T cell responses to AZD1222 COVID-19 vaccine. TCRdb's copy holds only in-frame clones and misses some; the assay was immunoSEQ multiplex PCR. The data hold 95,000 to 130,000 clones, with almost 95% observed a single time. Trimming removed 1 base from V and 4 bases from J; junction bases left unmatched: 0. Per germline, CDR1 MNHNS and CDR2 SASEGT. The CDR3 has 13 amino acids. The sequences come from peripheral blood, collected 28 days after the second AZD1222 dose. V gene TRBV6-1 combines with J gene TRBJ1-2, with 7 bases aligning to TRBD1. The TCR was taken from an adult who received the AZD1222 COVID-19 vaccine. The CDR3 sequence is CASSEGQGYGYTF. DNA for the CDR3: TGTGCCAGCAGTGAAGGACAGGGCTATGGCTACACCTTC.